Included here is one TCR beta chain sequence, with context. The target antigen is unknown. These data belong to a study of OX40 agonist ivuxolimab in advanced cancers. Findings and caveats of the study: In the 0.1 to 3.0 mg/kg range, CD4+ and CD8+ blood T cells had expanded clonally by week 6.

Germline V lookup: CDR1 WSHSY, CDR2 SAAADI. The CDR3 length is 14 residues. With V trimmed by 6 bases and J by 6 bases, 8 bases remained unmatched. Libraries were prepared by immunoSEQ multiplex PCR; TCRdb keeps only in-frame clonotypes and omits some of them. The sample includes about 60,000 clones, 87% of them seen just once. This TCR derives from an adult with an advanced solid tumor such as melanoma, head and neck, liver or kidney cancer. The rearrangement uses TRBV10-2 and TRBJ2-7, with 10 positions matching TRBD2. Here the sequenced sample was CD4+ or CD8+ T cells sorted from blood, taken in a trial of the OX40 agonist ivuxolimab. CDR3 region: CASRLAGETGEQYF. In nucleotides, the CDR3 is TGCGCCAGCAGGCTAGCGGGAGAAACGGGCGAGCAGTACTTC.